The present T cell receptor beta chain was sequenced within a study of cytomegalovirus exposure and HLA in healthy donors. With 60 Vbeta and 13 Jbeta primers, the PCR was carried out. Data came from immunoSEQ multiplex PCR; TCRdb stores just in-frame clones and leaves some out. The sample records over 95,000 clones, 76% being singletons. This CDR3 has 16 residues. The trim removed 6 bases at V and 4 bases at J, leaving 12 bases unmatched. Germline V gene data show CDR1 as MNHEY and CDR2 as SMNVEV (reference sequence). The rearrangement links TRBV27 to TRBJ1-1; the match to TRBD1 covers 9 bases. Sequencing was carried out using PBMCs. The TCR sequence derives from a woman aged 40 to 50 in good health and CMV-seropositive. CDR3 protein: CASRARRTGVGTEAFF. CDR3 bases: TGTGCCAGCAGGGCACGACGGACAGGGGTTGGCACTGAAGCTTTCTTT.